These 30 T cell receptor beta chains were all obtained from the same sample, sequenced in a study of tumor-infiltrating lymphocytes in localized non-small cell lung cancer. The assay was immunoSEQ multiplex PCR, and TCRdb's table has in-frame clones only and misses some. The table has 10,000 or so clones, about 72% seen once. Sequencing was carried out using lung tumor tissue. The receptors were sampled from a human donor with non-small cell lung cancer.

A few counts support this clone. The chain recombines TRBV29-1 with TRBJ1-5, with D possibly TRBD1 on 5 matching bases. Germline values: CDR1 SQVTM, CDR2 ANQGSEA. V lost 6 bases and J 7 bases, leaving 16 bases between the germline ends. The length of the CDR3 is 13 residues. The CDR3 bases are TGCAGCGTGAGGAGAGGGGCGGGGCAGCCCCAGCATTTT. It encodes CSVRRGAGQPQHF.

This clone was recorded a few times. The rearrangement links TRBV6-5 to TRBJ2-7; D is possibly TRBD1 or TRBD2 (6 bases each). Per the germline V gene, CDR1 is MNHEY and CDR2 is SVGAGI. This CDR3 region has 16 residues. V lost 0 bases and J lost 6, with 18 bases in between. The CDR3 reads CASSYSISGQGGEQYF. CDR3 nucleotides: TGTGCCAGCAGTTACTCTATTAGCGGACAAGGGGGCGAGCAGTACTTC.

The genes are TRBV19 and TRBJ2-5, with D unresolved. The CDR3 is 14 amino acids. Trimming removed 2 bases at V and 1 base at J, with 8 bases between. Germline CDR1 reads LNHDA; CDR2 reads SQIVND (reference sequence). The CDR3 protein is CASSISSPQETQYF. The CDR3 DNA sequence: TGTGCCAGTAGTATATCAAGTCCCCAAGAGACCCAGTACTTC.

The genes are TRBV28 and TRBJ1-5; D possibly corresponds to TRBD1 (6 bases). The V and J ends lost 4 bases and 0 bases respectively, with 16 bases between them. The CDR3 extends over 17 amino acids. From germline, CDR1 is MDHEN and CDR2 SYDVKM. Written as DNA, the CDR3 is TGTGCCAGCAGTTCCCCCGGGACAAGATATAGCAATCAGCCCCAGCATTTT. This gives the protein CASSSPGTRYSNQPQHF.

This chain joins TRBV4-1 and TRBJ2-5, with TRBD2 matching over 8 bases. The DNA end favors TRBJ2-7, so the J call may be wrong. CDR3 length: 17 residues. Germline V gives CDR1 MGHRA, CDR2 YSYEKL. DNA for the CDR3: TGCGCCAGCAGCCGAGCCGTTAGCGGGGCCTTCGCTTACGAGCAGTACTTC. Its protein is CASSRAVSGAFAYEQYF.

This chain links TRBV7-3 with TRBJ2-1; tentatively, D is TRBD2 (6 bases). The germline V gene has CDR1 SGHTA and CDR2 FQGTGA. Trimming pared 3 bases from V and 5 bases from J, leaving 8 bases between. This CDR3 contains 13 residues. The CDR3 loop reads CASSFPGDNEQFF. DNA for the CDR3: TGTGCCAGCAGCTTTCCGGGAGACAATGAGCAGTTCTTC.

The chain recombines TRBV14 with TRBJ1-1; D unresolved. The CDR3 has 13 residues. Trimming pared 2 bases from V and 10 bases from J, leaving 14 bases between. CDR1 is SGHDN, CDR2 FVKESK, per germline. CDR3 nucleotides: TGTGCCAGCAGCCAAAGAATCCGTTTCGGAGCTTTCTTT. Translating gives CASSQRIRFGAFF. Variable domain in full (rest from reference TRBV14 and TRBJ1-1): EAGVTQFPSHSVIEKGQTVTLRCDPISGHDNLYWYRRVMGKEIKFLLHFVKESKQDESGMPNNRFLAERTGGTYSTLKVQPAELEDSGVYFCASSQRIRFGAFFGQGTRLTVV.

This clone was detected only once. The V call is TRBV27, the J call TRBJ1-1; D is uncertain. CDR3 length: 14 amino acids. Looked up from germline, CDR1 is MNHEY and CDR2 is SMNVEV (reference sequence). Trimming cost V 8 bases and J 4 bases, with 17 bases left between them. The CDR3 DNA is TGTGCCAGCTTGGGGTCCGTTGGTAGCACTGAAGCTTTCTTT. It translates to CASLGSVGSTEAFF.

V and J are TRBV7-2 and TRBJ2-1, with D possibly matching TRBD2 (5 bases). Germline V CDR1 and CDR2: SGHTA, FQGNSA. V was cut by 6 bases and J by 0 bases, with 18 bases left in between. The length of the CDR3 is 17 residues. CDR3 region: CASSLSGVPTSYNEQFF. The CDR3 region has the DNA TGTGCCAGCAGTCTTTCCGGGGTTCCAACCTCCTACAATGAGCAGTTCTTC.

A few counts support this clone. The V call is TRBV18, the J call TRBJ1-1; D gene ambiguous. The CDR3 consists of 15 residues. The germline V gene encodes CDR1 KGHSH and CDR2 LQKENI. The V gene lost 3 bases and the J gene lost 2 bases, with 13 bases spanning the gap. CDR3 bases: TGTGCCAGCTCACCGATGGCGAACATAAACACTGAAGCTTTCTTT. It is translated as CASSPMANINTEAFF.

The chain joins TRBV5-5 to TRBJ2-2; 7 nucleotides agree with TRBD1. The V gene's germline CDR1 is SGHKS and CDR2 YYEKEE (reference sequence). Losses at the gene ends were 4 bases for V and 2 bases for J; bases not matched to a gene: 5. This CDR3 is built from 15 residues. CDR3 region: CASSTTGSNTGELFF. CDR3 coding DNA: TGTGCCAGCAGCACGACAGGGTCAAACACCGGGGAGCTGTTTTTT.

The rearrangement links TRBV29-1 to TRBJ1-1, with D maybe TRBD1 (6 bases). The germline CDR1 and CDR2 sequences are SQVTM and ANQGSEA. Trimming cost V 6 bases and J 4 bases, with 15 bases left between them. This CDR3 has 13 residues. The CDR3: CSVDRSSGTEAFF. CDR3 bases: TGCAGCGTCGACAGGTCCTCGGGCACTGAAGCTTTCTTT.

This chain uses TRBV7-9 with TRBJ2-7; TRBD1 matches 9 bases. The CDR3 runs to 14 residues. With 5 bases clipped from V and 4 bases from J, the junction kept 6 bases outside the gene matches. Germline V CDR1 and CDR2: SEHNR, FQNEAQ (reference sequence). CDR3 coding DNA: TGTGCCAGCAGCCACACAGGGGGCGGTTACGAGCAGTACTTC. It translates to CASSHTGGGYEQYF.

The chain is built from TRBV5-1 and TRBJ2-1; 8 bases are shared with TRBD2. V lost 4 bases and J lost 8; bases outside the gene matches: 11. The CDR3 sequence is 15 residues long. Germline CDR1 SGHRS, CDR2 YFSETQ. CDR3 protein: CASSPTGTRGDEQFF. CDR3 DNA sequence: TGCGCCAGCAGCCCTACCGGGACTAGAGGGGATGAGCAGTTCTTC.

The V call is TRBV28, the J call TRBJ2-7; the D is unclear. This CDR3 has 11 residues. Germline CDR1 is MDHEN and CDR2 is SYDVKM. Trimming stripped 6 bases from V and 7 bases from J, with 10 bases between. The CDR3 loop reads CASSLLREQYF. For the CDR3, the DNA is TGTGCCAGCAGCCTTCTTAGGGAGCAGTACTTC.

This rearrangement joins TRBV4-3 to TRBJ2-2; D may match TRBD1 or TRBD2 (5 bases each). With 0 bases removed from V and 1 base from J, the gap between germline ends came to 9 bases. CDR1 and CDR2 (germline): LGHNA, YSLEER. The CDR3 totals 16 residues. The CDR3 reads CASSQDRDLNTGELFF. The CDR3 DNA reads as TGCGCCAGCAGCCAAGATAGGGACCTGAACACCGGGGAGCTGTTTTTT.

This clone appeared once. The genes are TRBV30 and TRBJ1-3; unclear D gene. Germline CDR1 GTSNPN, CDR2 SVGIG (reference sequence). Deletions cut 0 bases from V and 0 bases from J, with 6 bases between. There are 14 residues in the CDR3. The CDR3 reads CAWSVSTSGNTIYF. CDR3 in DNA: TGTGCCTGGAGTGTATCTACCTCTGGAAACACCATATATTTT.

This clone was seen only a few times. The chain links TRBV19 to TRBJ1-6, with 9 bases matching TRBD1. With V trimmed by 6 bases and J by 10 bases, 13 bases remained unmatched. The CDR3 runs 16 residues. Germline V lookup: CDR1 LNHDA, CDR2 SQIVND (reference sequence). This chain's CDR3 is CASRRGGQGQGSPLHF. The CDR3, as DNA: TGTGCCAGTAGGCGCGGCGGACAGGGGCAAGGGTCACCCCTCCACTTT.

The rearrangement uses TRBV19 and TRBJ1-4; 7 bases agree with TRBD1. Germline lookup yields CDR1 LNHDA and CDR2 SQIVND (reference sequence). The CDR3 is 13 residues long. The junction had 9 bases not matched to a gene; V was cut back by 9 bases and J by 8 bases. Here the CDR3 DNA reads TGTGCCAGCAAACCAGGGGGGCGGGAAAAACTGTTTTTT. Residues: CASKPGGREKLFF.

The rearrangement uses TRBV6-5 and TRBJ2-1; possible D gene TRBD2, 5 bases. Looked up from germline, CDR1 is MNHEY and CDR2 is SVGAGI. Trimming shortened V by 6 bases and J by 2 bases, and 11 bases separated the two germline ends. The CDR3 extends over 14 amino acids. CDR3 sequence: CASSLGDTYNEQFF. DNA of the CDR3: TGTGCCAGCAGCCTCGGGGATACCTACAATGAGCAGTTCTTC.

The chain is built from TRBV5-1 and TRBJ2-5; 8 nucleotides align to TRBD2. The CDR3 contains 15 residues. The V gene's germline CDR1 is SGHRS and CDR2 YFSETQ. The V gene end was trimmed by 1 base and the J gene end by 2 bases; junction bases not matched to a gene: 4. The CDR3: CASSLFGTSQETQYF. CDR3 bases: TGCGCCAGCAGCTTGTTCGGGACTAGTCAAGAGACCCAGTACTTC.

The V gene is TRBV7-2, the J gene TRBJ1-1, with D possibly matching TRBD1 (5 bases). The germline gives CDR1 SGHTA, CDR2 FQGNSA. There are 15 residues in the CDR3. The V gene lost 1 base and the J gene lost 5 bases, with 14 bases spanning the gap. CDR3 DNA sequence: TGTGCCAGCAGCTTAGGGCAGGGTGGAAATACTGAAGCTTTCTTT. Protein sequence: CASSLGQGGNTEAFF.

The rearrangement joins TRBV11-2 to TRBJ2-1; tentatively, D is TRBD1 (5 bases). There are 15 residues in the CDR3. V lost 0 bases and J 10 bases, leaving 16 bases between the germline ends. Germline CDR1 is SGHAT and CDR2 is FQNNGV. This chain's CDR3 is CASSLDRVRTGEQFF. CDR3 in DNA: TGTGCCAGCAGCTTAGATCGGGTCAGAACAGGAGAGCAGTTCTTC. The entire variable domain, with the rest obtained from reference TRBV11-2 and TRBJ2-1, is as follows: EAGVAQSPRYKIIEKRQSVAFWCNPISGHATLYWYQQILGQGPKLLIQFQNNGVVDDSQLPKDRFSAERLKGVDSTLKIQPAKLEDSAVYLCASSLDRVRTGEQFFGPGTRLTVL.

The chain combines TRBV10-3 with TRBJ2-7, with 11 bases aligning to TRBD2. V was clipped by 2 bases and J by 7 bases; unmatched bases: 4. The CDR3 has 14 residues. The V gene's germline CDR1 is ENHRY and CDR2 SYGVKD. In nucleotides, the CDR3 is TGTGCCATCAGTGAGGGTACTAGCGGGAGTGAGCAGTACTTC. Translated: CAISEGTSGSEQYF.

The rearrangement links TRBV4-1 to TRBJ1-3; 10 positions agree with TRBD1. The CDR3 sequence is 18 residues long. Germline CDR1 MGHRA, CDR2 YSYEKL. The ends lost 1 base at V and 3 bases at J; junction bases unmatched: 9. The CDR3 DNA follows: TGCGCCAGCAGCCAAGTTGGCCGGACAGGGGGACTTGGAAACACCATATATTTT. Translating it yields CASSQVGRTGGLGNTIYF.

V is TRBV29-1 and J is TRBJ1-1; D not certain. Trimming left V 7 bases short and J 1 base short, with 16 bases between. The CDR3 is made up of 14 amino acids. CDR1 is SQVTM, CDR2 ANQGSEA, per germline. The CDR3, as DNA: TGCAGCGCACTTAGGGAGTTGACGAACACTGAAGCTTTCTTT. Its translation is CSALRELTNTEAFF.

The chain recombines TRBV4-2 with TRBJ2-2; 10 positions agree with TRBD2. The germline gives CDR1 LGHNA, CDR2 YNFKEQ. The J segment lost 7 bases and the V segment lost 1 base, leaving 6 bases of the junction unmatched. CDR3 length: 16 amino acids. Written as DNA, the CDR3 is TGTGCCAGCAGCCAAGGAGCGGGGGGGCTGAGCGGGGAGCTGTTTTTT. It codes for CASSQGAGGLSGELFF.

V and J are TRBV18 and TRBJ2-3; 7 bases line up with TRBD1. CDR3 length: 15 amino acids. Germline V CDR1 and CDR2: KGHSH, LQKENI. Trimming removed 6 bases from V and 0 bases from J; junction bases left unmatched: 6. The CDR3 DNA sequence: TGTGCCAGCTCCCGGGGACAGCAAAGCACAGATACGCAGTATTTT. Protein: CASSRGQQSTDTQYF.

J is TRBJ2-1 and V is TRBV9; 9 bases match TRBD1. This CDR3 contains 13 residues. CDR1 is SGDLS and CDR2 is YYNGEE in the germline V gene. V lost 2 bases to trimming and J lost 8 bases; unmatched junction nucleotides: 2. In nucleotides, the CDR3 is TGTGCCAGCAGCGTGTGGACAGGGGATGAGCAGTTCTTC. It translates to CASSVWTGDEQFF.

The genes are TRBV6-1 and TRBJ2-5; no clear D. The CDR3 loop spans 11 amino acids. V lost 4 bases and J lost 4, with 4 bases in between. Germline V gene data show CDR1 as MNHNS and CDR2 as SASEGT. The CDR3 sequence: CASSGTETQYF. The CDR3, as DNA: TGTGCCAGCAGTGGGACAGAGACCCAGTACTTC.